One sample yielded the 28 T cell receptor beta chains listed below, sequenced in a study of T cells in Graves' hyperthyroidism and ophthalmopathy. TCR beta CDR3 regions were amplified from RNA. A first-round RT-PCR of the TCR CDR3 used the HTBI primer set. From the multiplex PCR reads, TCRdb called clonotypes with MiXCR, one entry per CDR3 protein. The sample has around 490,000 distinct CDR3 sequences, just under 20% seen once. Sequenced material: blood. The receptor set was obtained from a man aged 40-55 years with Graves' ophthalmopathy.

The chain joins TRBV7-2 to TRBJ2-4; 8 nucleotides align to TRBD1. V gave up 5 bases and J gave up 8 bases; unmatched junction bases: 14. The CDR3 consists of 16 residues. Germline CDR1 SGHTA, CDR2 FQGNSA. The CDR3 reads CASSPAGQGGQDIQYF. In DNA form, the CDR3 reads TGTGCCAGCAGCCCGGCCGGACAGGGAGGCCAAGACATTCAGTACTTC.

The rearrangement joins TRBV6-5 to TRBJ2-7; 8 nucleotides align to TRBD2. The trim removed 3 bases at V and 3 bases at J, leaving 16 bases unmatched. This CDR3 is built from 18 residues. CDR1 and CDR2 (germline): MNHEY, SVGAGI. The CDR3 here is CASSYLAGPKGSFYEQYF. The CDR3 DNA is TGTGCCAGCAGTTATTTAGCGGGGCCGAAAGGTTCCTTCTACGAGCAGTACTTC.

The CDR3 protein is CASRTGTGELFF. CDR3 DNA sequence: TGTGCCAGCAGGACAGGCACCGGGGAGCTGTTTTTT. The chain joins TRBV6-2 or TRBV6-3 to TRBJ2-2; possible D gene TRBD1, 6 bases. The CDR3 runs to 12 residues. CDR1 MNHEY and CDR2 SVGEGT come from the germline V gene. V was shortened by 6 bases and J by 4 bases, with 6 bases between the two germline ends.

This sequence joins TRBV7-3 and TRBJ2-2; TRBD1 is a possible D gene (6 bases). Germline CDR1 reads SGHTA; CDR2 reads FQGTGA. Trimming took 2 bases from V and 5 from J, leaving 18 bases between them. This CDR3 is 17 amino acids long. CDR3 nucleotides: TGTGCCAGCAGCTTATTACAGGGTACTTTAGGGACCGGGGAGCTGTTTTTT. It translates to CASSLLQGTLGTGELFF.

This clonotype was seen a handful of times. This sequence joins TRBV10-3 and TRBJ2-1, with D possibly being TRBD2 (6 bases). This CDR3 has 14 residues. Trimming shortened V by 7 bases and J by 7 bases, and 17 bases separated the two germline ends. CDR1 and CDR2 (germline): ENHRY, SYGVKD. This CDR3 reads CAITSGRPGNEQFF. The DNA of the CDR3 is TGTGCCATCACTTCGGGGAGGCCTGGGAATGAGCAGTTCTTC.

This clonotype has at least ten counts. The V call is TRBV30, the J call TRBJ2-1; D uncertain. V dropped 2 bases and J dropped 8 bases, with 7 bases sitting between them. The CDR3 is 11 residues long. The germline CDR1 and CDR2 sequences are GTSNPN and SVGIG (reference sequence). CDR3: CAWSLSYEQFF. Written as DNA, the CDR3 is TGTGCCTGGAGTCTTTCCTATGAGCAGTTCTTC. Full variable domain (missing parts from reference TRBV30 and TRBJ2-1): SQTIHQWPATLVQPVGSPLSLECTVEGTSNPNLYWYRQAAGRGLQLLFYSVGIGQISSEVPQNLSASRPQDRQFILSSKKLLLSDSGFYLCAWSLSYEQFFGPGTRLTVL.

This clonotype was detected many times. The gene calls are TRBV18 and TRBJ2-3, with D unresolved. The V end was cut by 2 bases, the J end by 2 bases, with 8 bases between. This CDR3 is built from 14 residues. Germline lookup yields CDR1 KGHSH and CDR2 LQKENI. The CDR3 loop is CASSPVSSTDTQYF. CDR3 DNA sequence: TGTGCCAGCTCACCAGTAAGCTCCACAGATACGCAGTATTTT.

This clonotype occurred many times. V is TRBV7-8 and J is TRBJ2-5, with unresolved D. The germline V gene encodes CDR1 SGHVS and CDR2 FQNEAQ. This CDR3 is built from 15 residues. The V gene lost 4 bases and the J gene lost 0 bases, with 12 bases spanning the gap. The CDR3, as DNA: TGTGCCAGCAGCTCGCCAGATGGGTACCAAGAGACCCAGTACTTC. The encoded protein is CASSSPDGYQETQYF.

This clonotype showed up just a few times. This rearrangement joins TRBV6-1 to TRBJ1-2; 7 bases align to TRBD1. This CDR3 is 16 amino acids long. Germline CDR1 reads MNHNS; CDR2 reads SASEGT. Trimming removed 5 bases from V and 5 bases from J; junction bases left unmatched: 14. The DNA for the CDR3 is TGTGCCAGCAGTTTTGACCGACAGGGTGGTGCTTATGGCTACACCTTC. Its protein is CASSFDRQGGAYGYTF.

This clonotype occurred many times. Here the CDR3 reads CASIGTGGRSYNSPLHF. The CDR3 nucleotides are TGTGCCAGCATCGGGACAGGGGGGCGCTCCTATAATTCACCCCTCCACTTT. This chain links TRBV6-1 with TRBJ1-6, with 11 bases fitting TRBD1. This CDR3 has 17 amino acids. The V segment lost 7 bases and the J segment 0 bases; nucleotides outside the gene matches: 5. The germline gives CDR1 MNHNS, CDR2 SASEGT.

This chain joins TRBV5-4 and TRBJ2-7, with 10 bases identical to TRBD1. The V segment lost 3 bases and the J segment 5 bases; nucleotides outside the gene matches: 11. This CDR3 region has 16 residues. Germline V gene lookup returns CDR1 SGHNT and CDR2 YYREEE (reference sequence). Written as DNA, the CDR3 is TGTGCCAGCAGCTCGGGAGCCCGGGACAGGGGAAACGAGCAGTACTTC. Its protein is CASSSGARDRGNEQYF.

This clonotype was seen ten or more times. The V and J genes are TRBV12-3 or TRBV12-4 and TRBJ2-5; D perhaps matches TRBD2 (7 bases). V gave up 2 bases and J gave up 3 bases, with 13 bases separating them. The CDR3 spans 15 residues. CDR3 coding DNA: TGTGCCAGCAGTTTAAGGCAGGGGAGGGAAGAGACCCAGTACTTC. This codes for CASSLRQGREETQYF.

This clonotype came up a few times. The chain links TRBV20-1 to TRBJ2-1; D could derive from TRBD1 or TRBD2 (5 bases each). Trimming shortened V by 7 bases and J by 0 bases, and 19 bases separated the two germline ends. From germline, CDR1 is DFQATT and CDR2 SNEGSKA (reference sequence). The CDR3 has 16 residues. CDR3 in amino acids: CSGDQGPVRSYNEQFF. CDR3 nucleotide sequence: TGCAGTGGAGATCAGGGACCGGTACGCTCCTACAATGAGCAGTTCTTC.

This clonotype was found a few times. CDR3 in DNA: TGTGCCTGGAGTAAACGAGGAGGAAACACCATATATTTT. It is translated as CAWSKRGGNTIYF. The V call is TRBV30, the J call TRBJ1-3; no reliable D call. The germline V and J ends were trimmed by 2 bases and 4 bases, with 9 bases remaining between them. CDR3 length equals 13 residues. Germline CDR1 is GTSNPN and CDR2 is SVGIG (reference sequence).

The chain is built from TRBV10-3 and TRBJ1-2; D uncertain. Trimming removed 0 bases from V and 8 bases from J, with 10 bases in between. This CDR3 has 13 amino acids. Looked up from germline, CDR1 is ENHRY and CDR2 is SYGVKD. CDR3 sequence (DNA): TGTGCCATCAGTGAGTCGATGGCAAGCGGCTACACCTTC. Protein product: CAISESMASGYTF.

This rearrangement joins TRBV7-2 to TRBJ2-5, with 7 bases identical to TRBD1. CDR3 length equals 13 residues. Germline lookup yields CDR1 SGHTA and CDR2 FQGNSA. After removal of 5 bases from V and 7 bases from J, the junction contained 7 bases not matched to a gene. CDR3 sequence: CASSLTGVGTQYF. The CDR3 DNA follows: TGTGCCAGCAGCCTAACAGGGGTGGGGACCCAGTACTTC.

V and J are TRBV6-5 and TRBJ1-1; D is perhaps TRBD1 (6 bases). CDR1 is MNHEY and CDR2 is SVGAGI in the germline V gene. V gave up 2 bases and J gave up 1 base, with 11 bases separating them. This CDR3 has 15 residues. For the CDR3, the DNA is TGTGCCAGCAGTTACACAGGGCTTGGGAACACTGAAGCTTTCTTT. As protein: CASSYTGLGNTEAFF.

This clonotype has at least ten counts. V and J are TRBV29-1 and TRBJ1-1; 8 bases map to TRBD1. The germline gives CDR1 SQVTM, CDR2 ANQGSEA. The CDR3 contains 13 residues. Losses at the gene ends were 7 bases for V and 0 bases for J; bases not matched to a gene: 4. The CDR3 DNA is TGCAGCGCCGGACAGGGCGTGAACACTGAAGCTTTCTTT. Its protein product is CSAGQGVNTEAFF.

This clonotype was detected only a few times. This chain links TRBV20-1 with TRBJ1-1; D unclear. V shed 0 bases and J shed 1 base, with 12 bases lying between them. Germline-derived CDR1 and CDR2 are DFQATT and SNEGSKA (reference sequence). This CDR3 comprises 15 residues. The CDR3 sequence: CSARDEWIPNTEAFF. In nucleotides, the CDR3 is TGCAGTGCTAGAGATGAGTGGATACCGAACACTGAAGCTTTCTTT.

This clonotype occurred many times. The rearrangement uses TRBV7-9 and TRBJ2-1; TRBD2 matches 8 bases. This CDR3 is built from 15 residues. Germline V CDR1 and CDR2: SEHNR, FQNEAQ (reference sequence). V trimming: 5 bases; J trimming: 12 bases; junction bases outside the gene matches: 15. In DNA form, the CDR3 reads TGTGCCAGCAGCCCCCCGGGGGGGTTATACTGGGGGCAGTTCTTC. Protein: CASSPPGGLYWGQFF.

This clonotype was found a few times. The CDR3 sequence: CASSLTGAGSSYEQYF. Here the CDR3 DNA reads TGTGCCAGCAGCTTAACCGGAGCAGGGAGCTCCTACGAGCAGTACTTC. V and J are TRBV7-3 and TRBJ2-7; D is possibly TRBD1 or TRBD2 (5 bases each). The CDR3 is 16 residues long. V gave up 0 bases and J gave up 0 bases, with 12 bases separating them. The germline gives CDR1 SGHTA, CDR2 FQGTGA.

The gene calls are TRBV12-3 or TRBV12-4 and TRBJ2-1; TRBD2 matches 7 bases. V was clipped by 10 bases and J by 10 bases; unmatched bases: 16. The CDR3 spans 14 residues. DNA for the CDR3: TGTGCCACCATGGGGGGGTGGGGAGTATCGGAGCAGTTCTTC. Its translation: CATMGGWGVSEQFF.

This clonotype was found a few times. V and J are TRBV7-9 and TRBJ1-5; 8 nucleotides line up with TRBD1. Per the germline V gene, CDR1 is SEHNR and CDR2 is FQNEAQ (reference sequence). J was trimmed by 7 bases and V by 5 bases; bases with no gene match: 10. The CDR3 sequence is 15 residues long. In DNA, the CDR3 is TGTGCCAGCAGCCCCCAGGGGGCCCCAGGGCAGCCCCAGCATTTT. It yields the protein CASSPQGAPGQPQHF.

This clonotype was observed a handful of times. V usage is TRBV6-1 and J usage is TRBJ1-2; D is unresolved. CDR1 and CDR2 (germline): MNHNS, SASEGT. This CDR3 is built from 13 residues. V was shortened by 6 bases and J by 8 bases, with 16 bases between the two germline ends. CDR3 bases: TGTGCCAGCAGGATTGAGGAGGGTGACGGCTACACCTTC. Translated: CASRIEEGDGYTF.

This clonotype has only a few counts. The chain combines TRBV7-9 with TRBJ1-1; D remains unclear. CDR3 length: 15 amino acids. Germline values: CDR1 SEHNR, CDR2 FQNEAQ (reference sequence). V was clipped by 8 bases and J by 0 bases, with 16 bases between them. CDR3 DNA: TGTGCCAGCGTTAACCGGTGGGGAATGAACACTGAAGCTTTCTTT. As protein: CASVNRWGMNTEAFF.

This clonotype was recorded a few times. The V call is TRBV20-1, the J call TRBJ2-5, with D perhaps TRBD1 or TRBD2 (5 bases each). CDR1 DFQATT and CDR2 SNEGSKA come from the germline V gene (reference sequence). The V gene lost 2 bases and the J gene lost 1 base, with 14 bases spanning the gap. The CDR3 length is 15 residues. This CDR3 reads CSARQITGRQETQYF. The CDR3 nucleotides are TGCAGTGCTAGACAAATTACGGGACGCCAAGAGACCCAGTACTTC.

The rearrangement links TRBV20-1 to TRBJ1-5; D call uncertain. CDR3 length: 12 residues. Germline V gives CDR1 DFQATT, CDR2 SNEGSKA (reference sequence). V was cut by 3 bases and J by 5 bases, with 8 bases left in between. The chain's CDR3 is CSARPGDQPQHF. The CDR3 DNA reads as TGCAGTGCTAGGCCAGGAGATCAGCCCCAGCATTTT.

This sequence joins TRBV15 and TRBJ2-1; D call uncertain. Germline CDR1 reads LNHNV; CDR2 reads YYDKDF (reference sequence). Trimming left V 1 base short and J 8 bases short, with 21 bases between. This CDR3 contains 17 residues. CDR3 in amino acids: CATSRGPPIRSGDEQFF. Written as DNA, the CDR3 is TGTGCCACCAGCAGAGGACCCCCCATCAGGTCTGGCGATGAGCAGTTCTTC.